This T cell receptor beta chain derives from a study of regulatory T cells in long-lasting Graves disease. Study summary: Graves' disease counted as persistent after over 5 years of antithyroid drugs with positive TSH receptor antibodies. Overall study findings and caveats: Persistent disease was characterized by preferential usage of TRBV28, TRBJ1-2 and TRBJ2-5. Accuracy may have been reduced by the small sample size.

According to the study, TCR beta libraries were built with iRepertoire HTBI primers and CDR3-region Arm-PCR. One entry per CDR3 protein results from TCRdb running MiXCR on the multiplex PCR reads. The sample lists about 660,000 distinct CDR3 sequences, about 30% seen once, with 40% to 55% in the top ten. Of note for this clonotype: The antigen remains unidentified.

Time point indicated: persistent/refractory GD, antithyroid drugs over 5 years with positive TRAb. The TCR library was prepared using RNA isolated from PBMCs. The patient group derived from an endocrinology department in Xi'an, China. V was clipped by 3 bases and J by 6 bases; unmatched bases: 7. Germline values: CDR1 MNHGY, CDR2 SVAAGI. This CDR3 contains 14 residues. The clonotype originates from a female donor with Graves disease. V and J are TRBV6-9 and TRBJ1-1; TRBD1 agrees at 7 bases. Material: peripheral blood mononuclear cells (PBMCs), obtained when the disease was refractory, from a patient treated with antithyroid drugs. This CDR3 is CASSYSPGTAEAFF. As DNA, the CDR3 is TGTGCCAGCAGTTACTCTCCCGGGACAGCTGAAGCTTTCTTT.